Below are 18 T cell receptor beta chains sequenced from a single sample in a study of PD-L1 blockade in urothelial cancer. Sequencing used immunoSEQ multiplex PCR; TCRdb keeps in-frame clones, though not all of them. The table records about 87,000 clones, 80% to 90% of them present only once. Time point meaning: pretreatment peripheral blood. The material sequenced was PBMCs, taken around atezolizumab (anti-PD-L1) treatment. These TCRs come from a woman of 80 years or more with urothelial cancer.

This clone was seen only once. The chain joins TRBV30 to TRBJ1-5; D unresolved. V was pared by 0 bases and J by 6 bases, with 9 bases between. This CDR3 contains 13 residues. Germline V gene lookup returns CDR1 GTSNPN and CDR2 SVGIG (reference sequence). CDR3 protein: CAWSVIAGQPQHF. In DNA, the CDR3 is TGTGCCTGGAGTGTGATTGCCGGTCAGCCCCAGCATTTT. The whole variable domain, filled in from reference TRBV30 and TRBJ1-5, reads SQTIHQWPATLVQPVGSPLSLECTVEGTSNPNLYWYRQAAGRGLQLLFYSVGIGQISSEVPQNLSASRPQDRQFILSSKKLLLSDSGFYLCAWSVIAGQPQHFGDGTRLSIL.

This chain uses TRBV6-5 with TRBJ1-1; 8 nucleotides line up with TRBD1. CDR3 size: 14 residues. The germline V gene encodes CDR1 MNHEY and CDR2 SVGAGI. Losses at the gene ends were 7 bases for V and 5 bases for J; bases not matched to a gene: 9. CDR3 loop: CASTPRTGRTEAFF. The CDR3 DNA reads as TGTGCCAGCACCCCCAGGACAGGGAGAACTGAAGCTTTCTTT.

The chain recombines TRBV5-4 with TRBJ2-1; TRBD1 matches 10 bases. Germline V CDR1 and CDR2: SGHNT, YYREEE (reference sequence). Losses at the gene ends were 10 bases for V and 0 bases for J; bases not matched to a gene: 7. The CDR3 sequence is 15 residues long. CDR3 region: CAGGTGASSYNEQFF. In DNA form, the CDR3 reads TGTGCCGGTGGGACAGGGGCCAGCTCCTACAATGAGCAGTTCTTC.

The chain couples TRBV18 to TRBJ1-1; no definite D call. In germline, CDR1 is KGHSH, CDR2 LQKENI. The V end lost 2 bases, the J end lost 0 bases, and 10 bases lay between the germline ends. The CDR3 loop spans 15 amino acids. CDR3 nucleotide sequence: TGTGCCAGCTCACCATGGGAGATCTTGAACACTGAAGCTTTCTTT. Its translation is CASSPWEILNTEAFF.

The V call is TRBV29-1, the J call TRBJ2-2; 7 bases are a match to TRBD1. The germline V gene encodes CDR1 SQVTM and CDR2 ANQGSEA. The CDR3 loop spans 13 amino acids. J gave up 6 bases and V 3 bases, and 4 bases lay outside the gene matches. In nucleotides, the CDR3 is TGCAGCGTTGACTTCGACAGGGCCGGGGAGCTGTTTTTT. It translates to CSVDFDRAGELFF.

This clone occurred once. In nucleotides, the CDR3 is TGTGCCATCAGTCCCGCCGCGGGAGGCCTCTACGAGCAGTACTTC. Translation: CAISPAAGGLYEQYF. The chain uses TRBV10-3 and TRBJ2-7, with 8 bases lining up with TRBD2. The CDR3 runs to 15 residues. Trimming cost V 5 bases and J 3 bases; bases outside gene matches: 9. Germline V gene sequence: CDR1 ENHRY, CDR2 SYGVKD.

V gene TRBV11-2 combines with J gene TRBJ1-2; TRBD1 might be the D (6 bases). V shed 4 bases and J shed 2 bases, with 11 bases lying between them. CDR3 size: 14 residues. Germline V gene lookup returns CDR1 SGHAT and CDR2 FQNNGV. The CDR3 DNA is TGTGCCAGCAGCTCCCTAGGGACAAACTATGGCTACACCTTC. Encoded protein: CASSSLGTNYGYTF.

In this sample, this clone turned up a few times. V and J are TRBV10-3 and TRBJ2-5, with D possibly matching TRBD1 (5 bases). The CDR3 covers 15 residues. The germline V and J ends were trimmed by 0 bases and 5 bases, with 13 bases remaining between them. The germline CDR1 and CDR2 sequences are ENHRY and SYGVKD. The CDR3 spells CAISESFAGLETQYF. The CDR3, as DNA: TGTGCCATCAGTGAGTCGTTCGCAGGGCTGGAGACCCAGTACTTC.

The V gene is TRBV2, the J gene TRBJ2-1, with 12 bases fitting TRBD2. CDR1 is SNHLY, CDR2 FYNNEI, per germline. Trimming at V came to 4 bases and at J to 9 bases, leaving 7 bases not matched to a gene. CDR3 size: 15 residues. The CDR3 sequence: CASSASGRASGEQFF. The CDR3 bases are TGTGCCAGCAGTGCTAGCGGGAGGGCCTCTGGTGAGCAGTTCTTC. Complete variable domain (other parts from reference TRBV2 and TRBJ2-1): EPEVTQTPSHQVTQMGQEVILRCVPISNHLYFYWYRQILGQKVEFLVSFYNNEISEKSEIFDDQFSVERPDGSNFTLKIRSTKLEDSAMYFCASSASGRASGEQFFGPGTRLTVL.

The rearrangement joins TRBV2 to TRBJ2-7; tentative D call: TRBD2 (6 bases). V gave up 4 bases and J gave up 4 bases, with 11 bases separating them. The CDR3 consists of 13 residues. Germline V gene lookup returns CDR1 SNHLY and CDR2 FYNNEI. The CDR3 reads CASSAGLSYEQYF. The CDR3, as DNA: TGTGCCAGCAGTGCGGGACTCTCTTACGAGCAGTACTTC.

The chain is built from TRBV5-4 and TRBJ2-5; 8 nucleotides agree with TRBD2. This CDR3 region has 15 residues. Trimming removed 5 bases from V and 5 bases from J; junction bases left unmatched: 11. Germline V lookup: CDR1 SGHNT, CDR2 YYREEE (reference sequence). For the CDR3, the DNA is TGTGCCAGCAGTTCAGCGAGCGGGAGTGGGGAGACCCAGTACTTC. Its protein is CASSSASGSGETQYF.

This clone appeared once. The chain links TRBV5-5 to TRBJ2-3, with 14 nucleotides matching TRBD2. The CDR3 totals 20 residues. The V gene end was trimmed by 3 bases and the J gene end by 1 base; junction bases not matched to a gene: 13. The V gene's germline CDR1 is SGHKS and CDR2 YYEKEE (reference sequence). The CDR3 nucleotides read TGTGCCAGCAGCTGGGTGGGACTAGCGGGAGTGGTCCGTGGCACAGATACGCAGTATTTT. Its protein is CASSWVGLAGVVRGTDTQYF. The full variable domain, rest sourced from reference TRBV5-5 and TRBJ2-3, is DAGVTQSPTHLIKTRGQQVTLRCSPISGHKSVSWYQQVLGQGPQFIFQYYEKEERGRGNFPDRFSARQFPNYSSELNVNALLLGDSALYLCASSWVGLAGVVRGTDTQYFGPGTRLTVL.

V is TRBV4-2 and J is TRBJ1-1, with D perhaps matching TRBD1 (5 bases). The CDR3 sequence is 18 residues long. CDR1 LGHNA and CDR2 YNFKEQ come from the germline V gene. The V end lost 1 base, the J end lost 1 base, and 19 bases lay between the germline ends. This CDR3 is CASSQGAGGAGRNTEAFF. The CDR3 bases are TGTGCCAGCAGCCAAGGTGCTGGAGGGGCTGGTAGGAACACTGAAGCTTTCTTT.

This chain links TRBV28 with TRBJ1-2, with TRBD1 matching over 7 bases. The trim removed 6 bases at V and 4 bases at J, leaving 11 bases unmatched. The germline gives CDR1 MDHEN, CDR2 SYDVKM. This CDR3 is 15 amino acids long. As DNA, the CDR3 is TGTGCCAGCAGATCACCCGGACAGGTTCCCTATGGCTACACCTTC. Its protein is CASRSPGQVPYGYTF.

The CDR3 sequence: CASGARGSGYTF. In nucleotides, the CDR3 is TGTGCCAGCGGGGCCAGGGGGTCGGGCTACACCTTC. The chain has TRBV28 and TRBJ1-2; 7 nucleotides match TRBD1. The J segment lost 8 bases and the V segment lost 8 bases, leaving 8 bases of the junction unmatched. This CDR3 contains 12 residues. Germline V gene sequence: CDR1 MDHEN, CDR2 SYDVKM.

V usage is TRBV9 and J usage is TRBJ2-5; weak D call: TRBD1 (5 bases). In germline, CDR1 is SGDLS, CDR2 YYNGEE. This CDR3 region has 15 residues. The V gene lost 2 bases and the J gene lost 1 base, with 12 bases spanning the gap. The CDR3 is CASSVGQGFQETQYF. DNA of the CDR3: TGTGCCAGCAGCGTTGGTCAGGGCTTCCAAGAGACCCAGTACTTC. The full variable domain, in which reference TRBV9 and TRBJ2-5 provide the parts outside the CDR3, is DSGVTQTPKHLITATGQRVTLRCSPRSGDLSVYWYQQSLDQGLQFLIQYYNGEERAKGNILERFSAQQFPDLHSELNLSSLELGDSALYFCASSVGQGFQETQYFGPGTRLLVL.

V gene TRBV27 combines with J gene TRBJ1-1, with D perhaps matching TRBD1 (6 bases). The CDR3 spans 16 residues. CDR1 MNHEY and CDR2 SMNVEV come from the germline V gene (reference sequence). Trimming took off 5 bases at V and 1 base at J, with 17 bases between the two ends. Here the CDR3 DNA reads TGTGCCAGCAGTAGGGGTCCCAACAGGGCGAACACTGAAGCTTTCTTT. Its translation: CASSRGPNRANTEAFF.

This clone occurred a few times. The chain has TRBV6-5 and TRBJ2-7, with TRBD1 identical over 8 bases. Germline assignment: CDR1 MNHEY and CDR2 SVGAGI. V shed 2 bases and J 0 bases; nucleotides not matched to a gene: 6. The CDR3 extends over 16 amino acids. The CDR3 DNA follows: TGTGCCAGCAGTTACGGATCAGGGGGCTTCTCCTACGAGCAGTACTTC. It translates to CASSYGSGGFSYEQYF.